Below, one T cell receptor beta chain is given with its context. The CDR3 covers 13 residues. V trimming: 5 bases; J trimming: 12 bases; junction bases outside the gene matches: 9. Germline V gene data show CDR1 as LNHNV and CDR2 as YYDKDF (reference sequence). This record belongs to a study of radiotherapy plus CTLA-4 blockade in lung cancer. Generated by immunoSEQ multiplex PCR, the TCRdb table keeps only in-frame clones and is missing some. The data show more than 75,000 clones, 60% to 75% seen once. This TCR was recovered from a human donor with non-small cell lung cancer who had a partial response to radiotherapy plus ipilimumab. Some clones in this sample may be carry-over from other donors' samples. The chain joins TRBV15 to TRBJ2-1; TRBD2 matches at 8 bases. Source: peripheral blood, taken from a patient treated with radiotherapy plus ipilimumab. The CDR3 region has the DNA TGTGCCACCAGCGGAGGGACTAGTATCGGGCAGTTCTTC. Its translation is CATSGGTSIGQFF. Looking up the rest from reference TRBV15 and TRBJ2-1 gives the full variable domain: DAMVIQNPRYQVTQFGKPVTLSCSQTLNHNVMYWYQQKSSQAPKLLFHYYDKDFNNEADTPDNFQSRRPNTSFCFLDIRSPGLGDTAMYLCATSGGTSIGQFFGPGTRLTVL.